Listed here is a single T cell receptor beta chain. Its antigen is undetermined. The data were taken from a study of cytomegalovirus exposure and HLA in healthy donors. Primers: 60 Vbeta forward and 13 Jbeta reverse. Repertoires were generated with immunoSEQ multiplex PCR, while TCRdb's copy carries only in-frame clones and drops some. Altogether under 150,000 clones are present, around 77% being singletons, with the ten largest covering around 1.2%. CDR1 is LNHDA and CDR2 is SQIVND in the germline V gene (reference sequence). The junction had 8 bases not matched to a gene; V was cut back by 5 bases and J by 0 bases. CDR3 size: 17 residues. Study results and caveats: As a later analysis revealed, the rate of TCR association differed by HLA locus, with DRB1 most and HLA-C fewest. In a later analysis, productive TCRs from donors in an Asian-associated ancestry cluster reportedly carried fewer N-insertions than the cohort mean.

This chain uses TRBV19 with TRBJ1-5, with 9 positions matching TRBD1. The sequenced sample consisted of PBMCs. The sequence was obtained from a man aged 45-65 years in good health and CMV-seronegative. The CDR3: CASSLQGALSSNQPQHF. In DNA, the CDR3 is TGTGCCAGTAGTCTACAGGGGGCGTTGAGTAGCAATCAGCCCCAGCATTTT.